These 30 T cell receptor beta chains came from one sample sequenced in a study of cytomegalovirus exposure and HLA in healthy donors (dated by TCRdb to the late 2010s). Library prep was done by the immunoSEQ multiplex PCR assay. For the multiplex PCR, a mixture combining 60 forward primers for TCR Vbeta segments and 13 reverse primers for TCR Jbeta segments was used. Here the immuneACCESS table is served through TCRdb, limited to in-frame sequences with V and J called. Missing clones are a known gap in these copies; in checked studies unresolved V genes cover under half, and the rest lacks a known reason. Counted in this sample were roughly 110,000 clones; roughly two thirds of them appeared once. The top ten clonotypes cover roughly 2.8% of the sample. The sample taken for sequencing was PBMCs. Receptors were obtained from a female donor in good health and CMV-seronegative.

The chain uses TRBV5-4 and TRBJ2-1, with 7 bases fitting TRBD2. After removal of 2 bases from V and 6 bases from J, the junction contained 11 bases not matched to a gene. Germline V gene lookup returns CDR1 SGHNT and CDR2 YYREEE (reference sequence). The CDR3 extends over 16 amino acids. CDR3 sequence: CASSFWDSGRANEQFF. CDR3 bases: TGTGCCAGCAGCTTTTGGGATAGCGGGCGCGCCAATGAGCAGTTCTTC.

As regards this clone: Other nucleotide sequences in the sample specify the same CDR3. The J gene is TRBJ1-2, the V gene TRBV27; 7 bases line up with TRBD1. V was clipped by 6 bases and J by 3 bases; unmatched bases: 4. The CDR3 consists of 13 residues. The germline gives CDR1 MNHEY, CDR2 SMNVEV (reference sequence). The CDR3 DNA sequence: TGTGCCAGCAGCCTCGACAGGGACTATGGCTACACCTTC. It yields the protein CASSLDRDYGYTF.

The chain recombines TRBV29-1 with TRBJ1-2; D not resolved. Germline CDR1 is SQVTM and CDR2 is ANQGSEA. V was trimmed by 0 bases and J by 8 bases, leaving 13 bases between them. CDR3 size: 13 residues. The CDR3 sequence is CSVEDLNYGGYTF. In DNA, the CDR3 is TGCAGCGTTGAAGATCTCAATTACGGGGGCTACACCTTC.

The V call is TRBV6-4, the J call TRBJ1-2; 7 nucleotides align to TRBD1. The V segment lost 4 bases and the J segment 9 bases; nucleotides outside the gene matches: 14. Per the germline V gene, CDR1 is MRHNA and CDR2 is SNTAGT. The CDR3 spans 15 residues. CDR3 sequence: CASSVLQRGRRSYTF. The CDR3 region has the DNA TGTGCCAGCAGTGTACTCCAGAGGGGGCGTAGGAGCTACACCTTC.

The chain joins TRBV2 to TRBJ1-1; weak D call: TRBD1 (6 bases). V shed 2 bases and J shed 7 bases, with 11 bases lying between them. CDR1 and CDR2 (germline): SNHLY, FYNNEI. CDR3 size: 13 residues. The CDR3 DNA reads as TGTGCCAGCAGTGAACGTGGGACACTTGAAGCTTTCTTT. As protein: CASSERGTLEAFF. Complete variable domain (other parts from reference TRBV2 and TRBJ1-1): EPEVTQTPSHQVTQMGQEVILRCVPISNHLYFYWYRQILGQKVEFLVSFYNNEISEKSEIFDDQFSVERPDGSNFTLKIRSTKLEDSAMYFCASSERGTLEAFFGQGTRLTVV.

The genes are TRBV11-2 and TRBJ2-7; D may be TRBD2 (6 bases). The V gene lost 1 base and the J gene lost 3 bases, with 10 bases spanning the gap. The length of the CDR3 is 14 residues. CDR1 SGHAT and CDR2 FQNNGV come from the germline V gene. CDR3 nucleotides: TGTGCCAGCAGCTTAGGTGGGGGACTCTACGAGCAGTACTTC. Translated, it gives CASSLGGGLYEQYF.

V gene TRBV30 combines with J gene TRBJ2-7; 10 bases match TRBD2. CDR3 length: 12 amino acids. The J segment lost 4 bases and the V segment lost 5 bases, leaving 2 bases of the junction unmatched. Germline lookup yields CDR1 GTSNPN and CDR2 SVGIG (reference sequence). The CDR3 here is CAWASGGYEQYF. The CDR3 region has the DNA TGTGCCTGGGCTAGCGGGGGTTACGAGCAGTACTTC.

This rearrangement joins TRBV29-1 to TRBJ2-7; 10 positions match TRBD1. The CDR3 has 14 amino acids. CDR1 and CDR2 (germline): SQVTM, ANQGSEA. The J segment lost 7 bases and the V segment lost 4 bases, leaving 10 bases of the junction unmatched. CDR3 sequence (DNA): TGCAGCGTTGGACACGGGACAGGGGTACGGGAGCAGTACTTC. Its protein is CSVGHGTGVREQYF.

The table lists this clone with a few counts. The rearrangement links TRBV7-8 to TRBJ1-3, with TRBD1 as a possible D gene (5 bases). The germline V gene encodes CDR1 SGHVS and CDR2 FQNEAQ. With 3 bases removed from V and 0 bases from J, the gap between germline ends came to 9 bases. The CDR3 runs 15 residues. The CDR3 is CASSLGGFSGNTIYF. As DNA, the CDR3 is TGTGCCAGCAGCTTGGGGGGATTCTCTGGAAACACCATATATTTT.

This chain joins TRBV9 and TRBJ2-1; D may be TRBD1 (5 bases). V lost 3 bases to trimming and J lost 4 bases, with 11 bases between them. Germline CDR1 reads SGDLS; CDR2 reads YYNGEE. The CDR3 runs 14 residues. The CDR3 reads CASSGRVNYNEQFF. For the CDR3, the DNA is TGTGCCAGCAGCGGCAGGGTGAATTACAATGAGCAGTTCTTC.

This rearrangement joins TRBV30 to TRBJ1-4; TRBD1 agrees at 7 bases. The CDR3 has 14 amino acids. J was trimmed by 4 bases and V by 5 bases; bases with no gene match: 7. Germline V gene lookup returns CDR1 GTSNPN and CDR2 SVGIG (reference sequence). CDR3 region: CAWEADRYNEKLFF. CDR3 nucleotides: TGTGCCTGGGAAGCGGACAGGTATAATGAAAAACTGTTTTTT. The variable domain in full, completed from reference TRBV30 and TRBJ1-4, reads SQTIHQWPATLVQPVGSPLSLECTVEGTSNPNLYWYRQAAGRGLQLLFYSVGIGQISSEVPQNLSASRPQDRQFILSSKKLLLSDSGFYLCAWEADRYNEKLFFGSGTQLSVL.

CDR3 residues: CASSLEPGQGYGYTF. DNA for the CDR3: TGCGCCAGCAGCTTGGAACCGGGACAGGGTTATGGCTACACCTTC. The chain is built from TRBV5-1 and TRBJ1-2, with 9 bases lining up with TRBD1. Germline loops: CDR1 SGHRS, CDR2 YFSETQ. CDR3 length: 15 amino acids. The ends lost 0 bases at V and 5 bases at J; junction bases unmatched: 5.

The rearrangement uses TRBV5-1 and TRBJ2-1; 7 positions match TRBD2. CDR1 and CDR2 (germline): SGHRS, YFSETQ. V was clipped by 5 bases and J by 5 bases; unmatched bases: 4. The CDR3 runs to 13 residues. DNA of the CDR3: TGCGCCAGCAGGGTCGGGGGGAACAATGAGCAGTTCTTC. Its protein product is CASRVGGNNEQFF.

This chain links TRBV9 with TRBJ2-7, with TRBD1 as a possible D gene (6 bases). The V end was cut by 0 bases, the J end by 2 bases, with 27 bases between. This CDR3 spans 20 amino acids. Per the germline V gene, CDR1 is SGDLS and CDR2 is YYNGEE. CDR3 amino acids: CASSVDRWGTHPHPTYEQYF. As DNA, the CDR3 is TGTGCCAGCAGCGTAGATAGGTGGGGGACACATCCCCACCCAACCTACGAGCAGTACTTC. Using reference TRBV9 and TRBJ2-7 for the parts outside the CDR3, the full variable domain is DSGVTQTPKHLITATGQRVTLRCSPRSGDLSVYWYQQSLDQGLQFLIQYYNGEERAKGNILERFSAQQFPDLHSELNLSSLELGDSALYFCASSVDRWGTHPHPTYEQYFGPGTRLTVT.

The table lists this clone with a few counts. The DNA for the CDR3 is TGTGCCAGCAGCCCGCCCGCGAATGAGCAGTTCTTC. Protein sequence: CASSPPANEQFF. The V gene is TRBV9, the J gene TRBJ2-1, with unresolved D. Germline CDR1 reads SGDLS; CDR2 reads YYNGEE. The germline V and J ends were trimmed by 4 bases and 7 bases, with 9 bases remaining between them. The CDR3 extends over 12 amino acids.

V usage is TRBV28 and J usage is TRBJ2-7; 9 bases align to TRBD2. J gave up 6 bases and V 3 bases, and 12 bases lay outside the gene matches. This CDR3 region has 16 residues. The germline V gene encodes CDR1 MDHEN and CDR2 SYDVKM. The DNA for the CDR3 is TGTGCCAGCAGTTTTCCCATAGCGGGAGTGTCGGGCGAGCAGTACTTC. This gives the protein CASSFPIAGVSGEQYF.

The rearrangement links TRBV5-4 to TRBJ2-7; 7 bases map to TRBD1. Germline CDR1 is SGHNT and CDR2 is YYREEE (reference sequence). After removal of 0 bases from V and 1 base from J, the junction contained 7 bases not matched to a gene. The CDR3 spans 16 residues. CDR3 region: CASSLAGGEPSYEQYF. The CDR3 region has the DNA TGTGCCAGCAGCTTGGCAGGGGGTGAGCCTTCCTACGAGCAGTACTTC.

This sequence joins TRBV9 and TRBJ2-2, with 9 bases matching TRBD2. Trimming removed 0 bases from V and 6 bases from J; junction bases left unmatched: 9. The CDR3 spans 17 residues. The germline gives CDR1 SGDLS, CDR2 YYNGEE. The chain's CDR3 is CASSVGLAGPLAGELFF. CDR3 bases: TGTGCCAGCAGCGTAGGGCTAGCGGGGCCCCTCGCCGGGGAGCTGTTTTTT.

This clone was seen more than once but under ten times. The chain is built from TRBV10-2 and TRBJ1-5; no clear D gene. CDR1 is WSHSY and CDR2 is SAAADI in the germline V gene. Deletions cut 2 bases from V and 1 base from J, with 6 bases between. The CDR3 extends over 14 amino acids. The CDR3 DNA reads TGCGCCAGCAGTGAGGTCGGGAGCAATCAGCCCCAGCATTTT. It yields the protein CASSEVGSNQPQHF.

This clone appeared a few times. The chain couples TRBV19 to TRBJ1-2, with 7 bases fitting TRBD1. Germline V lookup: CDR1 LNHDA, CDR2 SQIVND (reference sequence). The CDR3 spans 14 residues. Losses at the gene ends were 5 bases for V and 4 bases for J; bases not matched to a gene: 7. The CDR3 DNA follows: TGTGCCAGTAGTTGGGGACAGAACGTCTATGGCTACACCTTC. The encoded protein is CASSWGQNVYGYTF. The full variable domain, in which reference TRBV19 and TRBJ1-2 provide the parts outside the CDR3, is DGGITQSPKYLFRKEGQNVTLSCEQNLNHDAMYWYRQDPGQGLRLIYYSQIVNDFQKGDIAEGYSVSREKKESFPLTVTSAQKNPTAFYLCASSWGQNVYGYTFGSGTRLTVV.

The CDR3 nucleotides are TGCGCCAGCAGCCAGCAAGGACAGGGGACGGGACCCAAAAACATTCAGTACTTC. It codes for CASSQQGQGTGPKNIQYF. The chain has TRBV4-1 and TRBJ2-4, with 9 bases identical to TRBD1. The CDR3 contains 18 residues. Trimming at V came to 3 bases and at J to 2 bases, leaving 11 bases not matched to a gene. The V gene's germline CDR1 is MGHRA and CDR2 YSYEKL.

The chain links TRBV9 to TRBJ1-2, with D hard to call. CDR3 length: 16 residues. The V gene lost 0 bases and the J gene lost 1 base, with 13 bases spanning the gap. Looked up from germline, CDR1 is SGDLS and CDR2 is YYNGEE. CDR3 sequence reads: CASSVDSRGDNYGYTF. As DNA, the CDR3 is TGTGCCAGCAGCGTAGATTCACGGGGAGATAACTATGGCTACACCTTC.

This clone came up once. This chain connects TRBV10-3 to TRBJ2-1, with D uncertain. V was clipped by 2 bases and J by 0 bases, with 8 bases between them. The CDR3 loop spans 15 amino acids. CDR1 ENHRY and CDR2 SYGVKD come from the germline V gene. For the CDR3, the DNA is TGTGCCATCAGTGAGGATAGTAGCTCCTACAATGAGCAGTTCTTC. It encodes CAISEDSSSYNEQFF.

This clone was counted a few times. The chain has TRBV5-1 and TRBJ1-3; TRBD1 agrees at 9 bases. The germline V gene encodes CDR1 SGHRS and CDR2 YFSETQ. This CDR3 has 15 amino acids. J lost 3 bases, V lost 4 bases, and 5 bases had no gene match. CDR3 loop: CASSLQGAYGNTIYF. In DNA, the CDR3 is TGCGCCAGCAGCCTACAGGGGGCCTATGGAAACACCATATATTTT.

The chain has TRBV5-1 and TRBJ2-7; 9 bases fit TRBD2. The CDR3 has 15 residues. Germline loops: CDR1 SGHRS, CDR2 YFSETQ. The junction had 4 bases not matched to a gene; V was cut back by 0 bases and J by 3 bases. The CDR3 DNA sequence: TGCGCCAGCAGCTTGGCCTTAGCGGGAGACTACGAGCAGTACTTC. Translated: CASSLALAGDYEQYF.

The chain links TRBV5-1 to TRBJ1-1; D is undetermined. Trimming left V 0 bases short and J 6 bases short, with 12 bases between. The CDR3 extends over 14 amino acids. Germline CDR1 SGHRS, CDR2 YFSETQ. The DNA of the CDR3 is TGCGCCAGCAGCTTGGAAGAAGTGACACCTGAAGCTTTCTTT. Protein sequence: CASSLEEVTPEAFF.

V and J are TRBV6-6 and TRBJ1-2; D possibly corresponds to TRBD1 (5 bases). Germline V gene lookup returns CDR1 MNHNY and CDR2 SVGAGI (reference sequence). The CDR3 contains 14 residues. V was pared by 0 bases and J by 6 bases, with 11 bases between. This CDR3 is CASSYSGGWNGYTF. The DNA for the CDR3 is TGTGCCAGCAGTTACTCGGGGGGGTGGAATGGCTACACCTTC.

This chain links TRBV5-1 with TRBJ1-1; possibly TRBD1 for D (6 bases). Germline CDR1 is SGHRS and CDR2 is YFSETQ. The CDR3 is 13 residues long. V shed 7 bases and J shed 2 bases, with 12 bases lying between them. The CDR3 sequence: CASGAGVNTEAFF. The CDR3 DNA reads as TGCGCCAGCGGGGCAGGGGTCAACACTGAAGCTTTCTTT.

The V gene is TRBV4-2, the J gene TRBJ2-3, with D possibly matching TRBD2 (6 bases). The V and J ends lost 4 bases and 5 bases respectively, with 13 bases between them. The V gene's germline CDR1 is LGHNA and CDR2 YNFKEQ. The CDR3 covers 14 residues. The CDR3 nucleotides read TGTGCCAGCAGCCCGGGACTGGATGGAGATACGCAGTATTTT. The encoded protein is CASSPGLDGDTQYF.

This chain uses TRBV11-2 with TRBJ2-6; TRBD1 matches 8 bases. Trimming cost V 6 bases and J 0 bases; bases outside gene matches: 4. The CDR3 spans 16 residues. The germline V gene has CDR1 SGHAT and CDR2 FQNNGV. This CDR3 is CASRRTGSSGANVLTF. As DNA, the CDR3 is TGTGCCAGCAGACGGACAGGGAGCTCTGGGGCCAACGTCCTGACTTTC.